This T cell receptor beta chain was obtained from a study of shared clonotypes between healthy human individuals (TCRdb year 2020). Background for the entire study: A few men and two women, aged 18 to 49 years, made up the cohort. For each donor, CD4 naive and CD4 memory were each run on three plates, CD8 naive on two plates, and CD8 memory on one plate. To estimate repertoire size and how much clonotypes are shared between individuals, the study performed deep sequencing of blood TCR repertoires from a few healthy adults. To increase sequencing depth and limit assay-specific biases, TCR repertoire library preparation and sequencing were carried out by different laboratories using diverse techniques. Each donor's leukapheresis produced roughly between about 0.85 and 10 billion PBMCs. Broad study findings and their caveats: Based on pairwise subsampling, the degree of clonotype sharing among donors was expected to be affected by sequencing depth. Because the study included only a small number of donors, the genetic and exposure-history diversity represented was limited. Sampling was restricted to blood, and TCR repertoires in tissue are likely to differ from TCR repertoires in blood. Rarefaction of sorted-subset datasets indicated incomplete sequencing despite the large sequencing depth. Across a handful of donors, roughly 5.1% of naive CD4, 3% to 4% of naive CD8, 2.3% of memory CD4, and 0.4% to 0.45% of memory CD8 clonotypes were shared. Larger estimated clonotype richness was generally found for naive subsets than for memory subsets. Compared with non-shared clonotypes, the clonotypes found in all four sorted-subset donors had higher generation probabilities.

Healthy HIV-negative adults with no recently reported acute infections or vaccinations were included as donors. Every donor was a Caucasian adult living in Nashville, Tennessee, USA. CD8 memory samples consisted of magnetically selected CD45RO+ cells combined with CCR7-negative CD45RA+ effector memory (TemRA) cells. After blood collection by leukapheresis, PBMCs were isolated using Ficoll-Histopaque density gradient centrifugation and then cryopreserved in the vapor phase of liquid nitrogen. Purity and quantity of every magnetically sorted T cell population were checked by analytical flow cytometry. From each sorted fraction, genomic DNA was isolated and quantified by UV absorbance on a Nanodrop 2000c. The CDR3 runs 15 residues from the cysteine to the phenylalanine. Only the CDR3 part of the read is kept: 45 bases, read in frame from the first base. CDR1 and CDR2 are read off the germline V gene (reference sequence) as LNHDA and SQIVND. Here V drops 5 bases and J drops 7 bases, and the junction holds 9 bases not matched to any gene.

Of note for this clone: It has no known antigen specificity. No base-level quality is on record; no much larger clone is a single base apart.

TCR CDR3 regions were amplified from genomic DNA by multiplex PCR using the deep immunoSEQ assay. Extracted genomic DNA from each cell subset was distributed evenly across all wells of several immunoSEQ 96-well plates, and each plate was treated as a replicate. For sorted subsets, each replicate PCR was loaded with roughly 190 ng genomic DNA, equivalent to 32,000 or so T cell genomes. Purified libraries were measured with a Qubit 3.0 fluorometer, size-checked on a Bioanalyzer 2100, and measured again with the KAPA Library Quantification kit. Every immunoSEQ 96-well plate was sequenced on a separate single-read 150-cycle Illumina NextSeq 550 flow cell. The study's own analysis went as follows. Because the immunoSEQ output held only junctional sequences and lacked quality scores, the filtering could not match the filtering applied to full-length reads. To assign V/J genes and CDR3, sequences were annotated against IMGT germline references using PyIR, a Python wrapper for IgBLAST v1.9. Reads were filtered out if the reads had weak V/J assignments (E-value above 1e-6), no CDR3, stop codons, out-of-frame junctions, or ambiguous translated residues. V3J clonotypes were defined as sequences sharing an identical inferred V gene, J gene, and CDR3 amino acid sequence. The percentage overlap between two repertoires was calculated by dividing the number of shared unique clonotypes by the size of the smaller repertoire. RTK rarefaction, the Chao1 estimator, and Recon v2.1 estimates of unobserved clonotypes were used to assess repertoire richness. For all TCRbeta clonotypes obtained by the gDNA method from several donors, generation probabilities were computed with OLGA. In TCRdb, the immuneACCESS table is reduced to in-frame sequences with V and J assigned. These tables do not hold every clone; where another copy was compared, an unresolved V gene accounts for under half, and the others remain unexplained. Clone size and the V and J calls come from that table; the DNA yielded D and trimming. The sample table records about 690,000 clones; about nine tenths of these occur just once. Roughly 36% of the sample goes to the ten largest clones.

The sequencing sample was made of memory CD8+ T cells from PBMCs. Per the publication, the cell subset or site label means: CD45RO+ cells pooled with CCR7-negative TemRA cells. The sequence came from a man younger than 35 in good health. Some clones in this sample may be carry-over from other donors' samples. The chain is made from TRBV19 and TRBJ1-5, and TRBD1 aligns with 9 junction nucleotides. The sequenced DNA: TGTGCCAGTAGTGGGGACGGGACAGGGTGGCAGCCCCAGCATTTT. Its protein reads: CASSGDGTGWQPQHF.